The clone carrying this T cell receptor (beta chain) was observed a handful of times. Its matching antigen is unknown. This entry comes from a study of T cells in localized non-small cell lung cancer. Study conclusions and caveats: Because sequencing included only one region (of the tumor), heterogeneity remains possible. Detection in adjacent lung was observed for a median roughly 55 of the top 100 tumor clones. Tumor trailed uninvolved adjacent lung in T cell clonality, which peaked there.

Method: immunoSEQ multiplex PCR; TCRdb's copy keeps in-frame clones and lacks some. The sample has about 2,300 clones, around a quarter seen once; the top ten hold approximately 9.1%. In germline, CDR1 is SGHNT, CDR2 YENEEA. This CDR3 is 15 amino acids long. The trim removed 3 bases at V and 3 bases at J, leaving 5 bases unmatched. The specimen was lung tumor tissue, collected before any cancer treatment. This chain links TRBV11-3 with TRBJ2-1, with 7 bases identical to TRBD1. This clonotype was sampled from a woman aged 40-69 years with stage I squamous cell lung carcinoma. The CDR3: CASSFHRGGYNEQFF. The CDR3 bases are TGTGCCAGCAGCTTTCACAGGGGTGGCTACAATGAGCAGTTCTTC.